The TCR beta chain under discussion was sequenced for a study of human T cells and chemical hapten exposure. About this clonotype itself: Antigen specificity is unknown.

Time point noted: patch test 3, about 24 weeks after DPC sensitization. As to treatment: therapeutic diphenylcyclopropenone sensitization with weekly scalp DPC. The study enrolled 18 to 70-year-old alopecia patients suitable for DPC. Per the germline V gene, CDR1 is MNHEY and CDR2 is SVGEGT. The CDR3 is 14 amino acids. With 2 bases removed from V and 3 bases from J, the gap between germline ends came to 11 bases. Study-wide results and limits: Donors, who had alopecia, may show an immune response that differs from healthy people's. Among TCRs, those above 1 in 1000 frequency were unaffected by DPC sensitization.

Library construction involved attaching unique molecular identifiers to individual cDNA molecules, which allowed quantitative, reproducible TCR counting. TCRdb reprocessed the RACE reads via MiXCR and lists one record per CDR3 protein. This sample yields about 82,000 distinct CDR3 sequences, of which 10% to 12% are seen a single time; 3.7% belongs to the top ten. The receptor was isolated from a woman in her forties or fifties with alopecia areata. Some clones in this sample may be carry-over from other donors' samples. The sample was whole blood, taken in connection with sensitization to the hapten diphenylcyclopropenone (DPC). This sequence joins TRBV6-2 or TRBV6-3 and TRBJ2-7, with D tentatively TRBD2 (5 bases). CDR3 DNA: TGTGCCAGCAGTTACGCCGGGGTCGTCTACGAGCAGTACTTC. Protein: CASSYAGVVYEQYF.